This record concerns one TCR beta chain sequence. Generated by immunoSEQ multiplex PCR, the TCRdb table keeps only in-frame clones and is missing some. The sample yields over 70,000 clones, about 94% seen once. The data were obtained in a study of T cell changes during pregnancy in multiple sclerosis. CDR3 size: 14 residues. J lost 2 bases, V lost 7 bases, and 8 bases had no gene match. CDR1 is SQVTM, CDR2 ANQGSEA, per germline. The source material was peripheral blood, sampled in the third trimester of pregnancy. The rearrangement links TRBV29-1 to TRBJ2-7; 10 nucleotides align to TRBD2. The sequence derives from a female donor with multiple sclerosis, enrolled in a pregnancy study. The CDR3 sequence: CSAASSGSAYEQYF. In DNA form, the CDR3 reads TGCAGCGCCGCCTCTAGCGGGAGCGCCTACGAGCAGTACTTC.